These 2 T cell receptor beta chains were sequenced from one sample in a study of response to subunit inactivated influenza vaccine. TCRdb used MiXCR to reprocess the RT-PCR reads, holding one entry per CDR3 protein. Of approximately 500,000 distinct CDR3 sequences in the sample, roughly a quarter were seen once. The same data also went into a second study, on T cells expressing NK-cell markers. That source notes: With UMIs, 5'RACE template switching was used to make TCR beta cDNA.

Here the sequenced sample was CD4+ T cells sorted from PBMCs, taken 11 to 12 days after vaccination. All receptors derive from a man over 45 who received an inactivated influenza vaccine.

Only a few counts were recorded for this clonotype. J is TRBJ2-3 and V is TRBV6-5; 9 positions agree with TRBD2. The CDR3 covers 17 residues. In germline, CDR1 is MNHEY, CDR2 SVGAGI. The trim removed 4 bases at V and 1 base at J, leaving 9 bases unmatched. The DNA for the CDR3 is TGTGCCAGCAGTTTTTCACGTAGCGGGAGCGGCACAGATACGCAGTATTTT. It translates to CASSFSRSGSGTDTQYF.

This clonotype showed up many times. The chain uses TRBV4-2 and TRBJ1-2, with D uncertain. This CDR3 region has 15 residues. Trimming removed 0 bases from V and 2 bases from J, with 10 bases in between. Per germline, CDR1 LGHNA and CDR2 YNFKEQ. CDR3 bases: TGTGCCAGCAGCCAAGATCTGACGGAAAACTATGGCTACACCTTC. The encoded protein is CASSQDLTENYGYTF.